This T cell receptor beta chain emerged from a study of shared clonotypes between healthy human individuals. Study-wide context: A donor's plate count was three for CD4 naive and three for CD4 memory; CD8 naive had two and CD8 memory one.

CD45RO negativity and positive selection for CCR7 defined naive CD8 cells, a population that excluded terminally differentiated effector memory CD45RA+ cells. Whole-study results and caveats: Between a handful of donors, naive CD4 clonotypes were shared at a level of around 4.8%.

Details on this clone: The antigen remains undetermined.

Deep level was the assay's run setting. The table came from immunoSEQ multiplex PCR; TCRdb's copy has only in-frame clones and leaves some out. The sample lists some 2,000,000 clones; just under 95% were seen once. This TCR was recovered from a young man in good health. The sample was naive CD8+ T cells sorted from blood.

CDR3 protein: CASSPTSGGALNEQFF. CDR3 sequence (DNA): TGTGCCAGTAGTCCTACTAGCGGGGGGGCTTTAAATGAGCAGTTCTTC. The rearrangement joins TRBV19 to TRBJ2-1, with 13 bases that match TRBD2. V lost 5 bases and J lost 7; bases outside the gene matches: 8. Germline values: CDR1 LNHDA, CDR2 SQIVND (reference sequence). The CDR3 has 16 amino acids.